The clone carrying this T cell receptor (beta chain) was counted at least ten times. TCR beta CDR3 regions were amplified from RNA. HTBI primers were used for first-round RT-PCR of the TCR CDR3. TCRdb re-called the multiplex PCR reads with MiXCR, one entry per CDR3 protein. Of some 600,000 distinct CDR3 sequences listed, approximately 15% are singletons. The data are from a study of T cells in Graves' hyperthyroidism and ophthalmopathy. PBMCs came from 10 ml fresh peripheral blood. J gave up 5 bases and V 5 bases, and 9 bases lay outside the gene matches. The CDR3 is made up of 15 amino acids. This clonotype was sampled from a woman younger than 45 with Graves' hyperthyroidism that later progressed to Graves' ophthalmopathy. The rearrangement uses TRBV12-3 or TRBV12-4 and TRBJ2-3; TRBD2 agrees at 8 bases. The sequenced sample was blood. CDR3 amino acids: CASSPRTSSRDTQYF. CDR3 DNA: TGTGCCAGCAGTCCCAGGACTAGCTCCAGAGATACGCAGTATTTT.